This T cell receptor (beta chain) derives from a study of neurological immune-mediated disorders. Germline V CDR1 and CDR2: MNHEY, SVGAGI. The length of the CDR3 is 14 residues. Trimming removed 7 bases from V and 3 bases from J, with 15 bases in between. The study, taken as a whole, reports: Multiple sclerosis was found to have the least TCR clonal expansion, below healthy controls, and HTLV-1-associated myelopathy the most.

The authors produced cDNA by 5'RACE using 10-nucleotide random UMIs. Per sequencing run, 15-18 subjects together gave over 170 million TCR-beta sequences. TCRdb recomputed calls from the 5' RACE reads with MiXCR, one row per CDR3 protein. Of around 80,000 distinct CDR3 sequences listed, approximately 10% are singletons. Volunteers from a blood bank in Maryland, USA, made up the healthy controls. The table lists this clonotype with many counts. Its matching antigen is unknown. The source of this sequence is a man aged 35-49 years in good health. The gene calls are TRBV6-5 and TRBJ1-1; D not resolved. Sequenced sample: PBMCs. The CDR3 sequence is CASTTYIGDTEAFF. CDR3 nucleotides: TGTGCCAGCACCACATATATTGGGGACACTGAAGCTTTCTTT.